This paragraph covers one TCR beta chain sequence. At the DNA level, this CDR3 is encoded by other sequences in the same sample as well. The sample comes from a study of blood T cell repertoires in COVID-19. The ends were cut back, 2 bases at V and 4 bases at J, with 9 bases in the middle. The germline gives CDR1 MNHEY, CDR2 SVGAGI. The CDR3 length is 13 residues. Repertoires were generated with immunoSEQ multiplex PCR, while TCRdb's copy carries only in-frame clones and drops some. Of fewer than 200,000 clones detected, roughly 80% appear once; the ten largest clones hold roughly 2%. What was sequenced was peripheral blood. This TCR came from a woman aged 80 or over with acute or convalescent COVID-19. This chain joins TRBV6-5 and TRBJ2-7; D might be TRBD1 (5 bases). CDR3 amino acids: CASSYRQSYEQYF. The CDR3 DNA is TGTGCCAGCAGTTACCGACAGTCTTACGAGCAGTACTTC.